This T cell receptor beta chain is drawn from a study of OX40 agonist ivuxolimab in advanced cancers. Study-wide context: The patients got ivuxolimab, which is an agonistic anti-OX40 (CD134) antibody. Three individuals attained partial responses, comprising one hepatocellular carcinoma case and two cutaneous melanoma cases.

TCRdb's copy holds only in-frame clones and misses some; the assay was immunoSEQ multiplex PCR. The table shows about 83,000 clones, with around 85% occurring only once. Whole-study findings and limits: Relative to CD4+, CD8+ T cells held more expanded clones on average.

This clone was seen only once. Its antigen is undetermined. Trimming cost V 8 bases and J 3 bases, with 14 bases left between them. This CDR3 comprises 13 residues. CDR1 and CDR2 from the germline V gene are SNHLY and FYNNEI. Autoimmune disease history or systemic immunosuppression led to patients being barred. The genes are TRBV2 and TRBJ2-7; the D gene is possibly TRBD1 (6 bases). The sequencing here drew on CD4+ or CD8+ T cells sorted from blood, taken in a trial of the OX40 agonist ivuxolimab. This receptor was obtained from an adult with an advanced solid tumor such as melanoma, head and neck, liver or kidney cancer. DNA for the CDR3: TGTGCCAGCTGCAGGGGAGAAGGCTACGAGCAGTACTTC. It translates to CASCRGEGYEQYF.